The clone carrying this T cell receptor beta chain was seen a handful of times. Together with a sample-barcoded 5' primer, a J-beta primer mix was included in a second PCR lasting about 6 to 12 cycles. TCRdb re-called the 5' RACE reads with MiXCR, one entry per CDR3 protein. Found here are 750,000 to 950,000 distinct CDR3 sequences, about 53% of them singletons; the top ten hold about 42%. These data are taken from a study of blood T cells in healthy people across ages. Per germline, CDR1 SGHRS and CDR2 YFSETQ. Trimming at V came to 3 bases and at J to 3 bases, leaving 7 bases not matched to a gene. CDR3 length: 15 amino acids.

The receptor was isolated from an elderly man in good health. The sequenced material came from blood. The chain recombines TRBV5-1 with TRBJ2-7; TRBD1 agrees at 9 bases. As DNA, the CDR3 is TGCGCCAGCAGCTGGAGGACAGGGGCGGACTACGAGCAGTACTTC. Translated: CASSWRTGADYEQYF.